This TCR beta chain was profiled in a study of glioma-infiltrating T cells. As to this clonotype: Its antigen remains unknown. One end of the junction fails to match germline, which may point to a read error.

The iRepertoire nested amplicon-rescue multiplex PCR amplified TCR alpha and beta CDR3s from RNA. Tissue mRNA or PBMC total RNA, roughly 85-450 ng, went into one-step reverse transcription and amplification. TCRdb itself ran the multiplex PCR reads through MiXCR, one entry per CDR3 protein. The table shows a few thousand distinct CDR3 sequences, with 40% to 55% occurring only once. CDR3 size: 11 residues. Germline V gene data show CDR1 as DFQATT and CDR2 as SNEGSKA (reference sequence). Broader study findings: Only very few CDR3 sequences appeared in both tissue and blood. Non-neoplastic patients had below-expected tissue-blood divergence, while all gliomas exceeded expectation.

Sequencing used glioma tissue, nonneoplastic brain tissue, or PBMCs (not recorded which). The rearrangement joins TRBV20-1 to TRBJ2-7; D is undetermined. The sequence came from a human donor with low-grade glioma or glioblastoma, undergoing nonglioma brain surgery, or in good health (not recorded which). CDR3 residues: CSVRVCFEQSF. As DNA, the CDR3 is TGCAGTGTTAGAGTCTGTTTCGAGCAGTCCTTC.